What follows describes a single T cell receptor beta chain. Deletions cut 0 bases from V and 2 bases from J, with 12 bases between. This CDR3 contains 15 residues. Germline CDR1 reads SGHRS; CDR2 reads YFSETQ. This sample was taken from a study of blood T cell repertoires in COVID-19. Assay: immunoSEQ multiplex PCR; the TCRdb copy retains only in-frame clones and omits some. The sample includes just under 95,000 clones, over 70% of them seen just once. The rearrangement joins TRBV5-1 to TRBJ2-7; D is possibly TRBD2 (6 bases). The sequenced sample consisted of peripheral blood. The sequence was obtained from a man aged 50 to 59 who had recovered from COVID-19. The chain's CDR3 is CASSLVGGGPYEQYF. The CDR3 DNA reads TGCGCCAGCAGCTTGGTAGGTGGAGGGCCCTACGAGCAGTACTTC. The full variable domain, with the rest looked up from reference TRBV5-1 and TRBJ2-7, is KAGVTQTPRYLIKTRGQQVTLSCSPISGHRSVSWYQQTPGQGLQFLFEYFSETQRNKGNFPGRFSGRQFSNSRSEMNVSTLELGDSALYLCASSLVGGGPYEQYFGPGTRLTVT.